This record covers a single TCR beta chain. The entry originates in a study of blood T cells in healthy people across ages. The second PCR ran about 6 to 11 cycles with a sample-barcoded 5' primer and J-beta primers. TCRdb reanalysed the 5' RACE reads using MiXCR and keeps one entry per CDR3 protein. Of 850,000 to 1,000,000 distinct CDR3 sequences listed, about 51% are singletons. The CDR3 is 12 amino acids. The trim removed 6 bases at V and 6 bases at J, leaving 3 bases unmatched. Per the germline V gene, CDR1 is MNHEY and CDR2 is SMNVEV (reference sequence). The chain is built from TRBV27 and TRBJ1-2; TRBD1 aligns across 8 bases. This clonotype originated in a woman aged 55-70 years in good health. The sample was blood. CDR3 coding DNA: TGTGCCAGCAGAAAGACAGGGGATGGCTACACCTTC. Protein sequence: CASRKTGDGYTF.